This entry is about one T cell receptor beta chain. This clone was seen just once. Its binding antigen is unknown. Per-nucleotide qualities are absent, and no much larger clonotype sits a single base away. This entry is derived from a study of blood T cell repertoires in COVID-19 (dated by TCRdb to 2018 to 2021). Regarding the research as a whole: The collaborator samples originated in the United States, Italy and Spain and spanned the acute and convalescent phases of COVID-19. The material from the prospective study consisted of cDNA or gDNA derived from T cells, B-cell-depleted T cells, or PBMCs. Subjects who had been exposed to COVID-19, were actively infected with it, or had recovered from it provided the deeply sampled blood TCRbeta repertoires that made up the dataset. The repertoires were made available in a free public database intended to serve as a resource for research on the immune response to SARS-CoV-2. The samples were drawn from the first 160 participants of the ongoing ImmuneRACE study and from under 1,500 subjects provided by 6 global collaborators. Nearly every sample came with metadata listing a de-identified subject ID, COVID-19 status, age in years and sex. Where available, HLA class I and class II types were taken from metadata supplied by the sample provider and were not determined by assay-based typing. Paper-wide results and their limitations: The quantity of clinical and demographic metadata differed by source and by participant and was supplied without curation.

The immunoSEQ Assay, a bias-controlled multiplex PCR, was used to amplify TCRbeta CDR3 regions from genomic DNA. The published analysis was carried out like this. Within the assay, amplification of reference gene primers was used to estimate how many nucleated cells each sample contained. To quantify the absolute abundance of each unique TCRbeta CDR3 rearrangement, sequence reads were collapsed and filtered. Productive Simpson clonality was computed per sample as the square root of Simpson's diversity index over productive rearrangements. Not all clones reach the TCRdb copy of this immuneACCESS table, which keeps in-frame sequences only. Checked studies attribute under half of the gap to unresolved V genes and leave the rest unexplained. V and J calls and clone size are those listed in that table; D and trimming were worked out from the DNA. Here the sample has about 400,000 clones; more than 75% occur a single time. About 10% of the sample belongs to the ten largest clones.

Enrolling through a virtual design, the prospective study's participants ranged in age from roughly 18 to 89 years and lived across 24 United States geographic areas. In the prospective study, participants were assigned to cohorts based on the clinical history participants reported in a screening survey and a study questionnaire. Recovered participants in ImmuneRACE Cohort 3 were defined by two consecutive negative NP/OP PCR tests, clearance by a healthcare professional, or resolution of symptoms. In the prospective study, whole blood, serum and a nasopharyngeal or oropharyngeal swab were collected from each participant by mobile phlebotomists. Over a roughly 2-month period, participants in the prospective study had the option of providing additional blood draws and questionnaires. Before DNA extraction, blood samples from the prospective study were shipped at room temperature or frozen. Reading the germline V gene gives CDR1 SGHVS and CDR2 FQNEAQ. The trim is 5 bases for V and 6 bases for J, with a gap of 12 bases between the germline ends. Including the terminal cysteine and phenylalanine, the CDR3 comprises 13 residues. Only the CDR3 DNA stays, 39 bases, in frame from base 1.

Sample: PBMCs or T cells enriched from blood (not recorded which). The TCR comes from a woman between 45 and 65 years old who had recovered from COVID-19. The rearrangement combines TRBV7-8 with TRBJ2-3, with the D gene uncertain. The sequence in DNA is TGTGCCAGCAGCAACCTATCAGGCGATACGCAGTATTTT. Its amino acids are CASSNLSGDTQYF.